This TCR beta chain was retrieved from a study of blood T cell repertoires in COVID-19. Study-level information: Some COVID-19 samples were acute and others convalescent; all came from the United States, Italy and Spain.

Germline V gene sequence: CDR1 LNHNV, CDR2 YYDKDF (reference sequence). V was pared by 0 bases and J by 7 bases, with 17 bases of the junction left unmatched. This CDR3 has 18 residues. Authors' analysis steps: Counts of nucleated cells, estimated from reference gene primer amplification, were obtained. Assay: immunoSEQ multiplex PCR; the TCRdb copy retains only in-frame clones and omits some. V and J calls and clone size are copied from that table; D and trimming were computed from the DNA. The sample lists approximately 260,000 clones; 86% were seen once. Everyone who took part was roughly 18 to 89 years old, and they came from 20 to 25 US areas. Donors were grouped by their self-reported clinical history.

The J gene is TRBJ2-7, the V gene TRBV15; 8 bases align to TRBD2. Specimen: PBMCs or T cells enriched from blood (not recorded which). The receptor was isolated from a woman aged 35 to 49 with acute COVID-19. CDR3 bases: TGTGCCACCAGCAGAGATCGGGGCTTGAGCGGGAGTACGGCGGAGCAGTACTTC. It is translated as CATSRDRGLSGSTAEQYF.